This T cell receptor beta chain appears in the sequencing data of a study of T cell responses to AZD1222 COVID-19 vaccine. Libraries were prepared by immunoSEQ multiplex PCR; TCRdb keeps only in-frame clonotypes and omits some of them. The table has 160,000 or so clones, about nine tenths seen once. On this clone itself: What it binds is not known.

Overall study results and limits: Vaccine-associated CD4 TCRs spanned spike, dominant at 160-218 and 743-854.

This TCR derives from an adult in good health. The starting material was peripheral blood, obtained on day 0 of AZD1222 vaccination.

This CDR3 reads CAGDRDREETQYF. The CDR3, as DNA: TGTGCCGGGGACCGGGACAGGGAAGAGACCCAGTACTTC. The chain uses TRBV12-3 or TRBV12-4 and TRBJ2-5; 9 bases match TRBD1. J gave up 3 bases and V 11 bases, and 7 bases lay outside the gene matches. The CDR3 has 13 amino acids.